Given below is one T cell receptor beta chain in context. Its cognate antigen is unknown. The entry originates in a study of OX40 agonist ivuxolimab in advanced cancers. Study outcomes and limitations: Low normalized T-cell clonal expansion was additionally recorded for some nonresponders. Relative to CD4+ cells, CD8+ T cells on average had more expanded clones.

V lost 3 bases and J lost 6, with 12 bases in between. The germline V gene has CDR1 LNHDA and CDR2 SQIVND (reference sequence). This CDR3 is 14 amino acids long. The repertoire was sequenced with immunoSEQ multiplex PCR; TCRdb's copy has only in-frame clones and lacks some. The table has about 90,000 clones, about nine tenths seen once. The rearrangement uses TRBV19 and TRBJ2-1; D tentatively reads TRBD1 or TRBD2 (5 bases each). The material sequenced was CD4+ or CD8+ T cells sorted from blood, taken in a trial of the OX40 agonist ivuxolimab. This clonotype was obtained from an adult with an advanced solid tumor such as melanoma, head and neck, liver or kidney cancer. The CDR3 nucleotides read TGTGCCAGTAGTATCGGGGCAGGGAGCAATGAGCAGTTCTTC. Translation: CASSIGAGSNEQFF.